This passage covers 11 T cell receptor beta chains from one sample sequenced in a study of CD8 T cells in Susac syndrome. RNA, at roughly 0.5 to 1 ug, was reverse transcribed with random hexamers. MiXCR, run by TCRdb on the immunoSEQ multiplex PCR reads, gives a single entry per CDR3 protein. The sample has 300,000 or so distinct CDR3 sequences, around 92% seen once. The sample taken for sequencing was CD4+ T cells from PBMCs. These receptors were taken from a human donor with multiple sclerosis.

The CDR3 DNA is TGTGCCAGCAGCTTCTCCGGGACTAATACCATGGAGACCCAGTACTTC. This sequence encodes CASSFSGTNTMETQYF. V is TRBV13 and J is TRBJ2-5; TRBD2 aligns across 7 bases. The CDR3 has 16 amino acids. Germline CDR1 and CDR2: PRHDT and FYEKMQ (reference sequence). V dropped 3 bases and J dropped 5; count of bases not matched to a gene: 12. Full variable domain (missing parts from reference TRBV13 and TRBJ2-5): AAGVIQSPRHLIKEKRETATLKCYPIPRHDTVYWYQQGPGQDPQFLISFYEKMQSDKGSIPDRFSAQQFSDYHSELNMSSLELGDSALYFCASSFSGTNTMETQYFGPGTRLLVL.

V gene TRBV20-1 combines with J gene TRBJ2-5, with 9 bases lining up with TRBD2. Losses at the gene ends were 5 bases for V and 1 base for J; bases not matched to a gene: 14. Germline V gene sequence: CDR1 DFQATT, CDR2 SNEGSKA (reference sequence). This CDR3 has 17 residues. CDR3 sequence: CSADVPSGRPFQETQYF. The CDR3 bases are TGCAGTGCTGACGTCCCCAGCGGGAGGCCATTCCAAGAGACCCAGTACTTC.

This sequence joins TRBV29-1 and TRBJ2-1; 11 nucleotides match TRBD2. This CDR3 spans 14 amino acids. Trimming at V came to 5 bases and at J to 5 bases, leaving 5 bases not matched to a gene. Germline CDR1 SQVTM, CDR2 ANQGSEA. The chain's CDR3 is CSVRVLAGDNEQFF. The CDR3 DNA reads as TGCAGCGTTCGAGTACTAGCGGGAGACAATGAGCAGTTCTTC.

This clonotype has only a few counts. The chain uses TRBV12-3 or TRBV12-4 and TRBJ2-5; perhaps TRBD2 as D (6 bases). CDR3 length: 13 residues. V was pared by 3 bases and J by 2 bases, with 7 bases between. The CDR3 nucleotides are TGTGCCAGCAGTTTTAGCGGTCAAGAGACCCAGTACTTC. This gives the protein CASSFSGQETQYF.

V usage is TRBV12-3 or TRBV12-4 and J usage is TRBJ1-3, with D possibly matching TRBD1 (6 bases). The CDR3 sequence is 15 residues long. Trimming stripped 6 bases from V and 0 bases from J, with 12 bases between. DNA for the CDR3: TGTGCCAGCAGGAGAGGGGGACGCTCTGGAAACACCATATATTTT. Amino acids: CASRRGGRSGNTIYF.

The count of this clonotype is one. This chain links TRBV14 with TRBJ2-1, with 13 positions matching TRBD2. The germline gives CDR1 SGHDN, CDR2 FVKESK. Trimming cost V 3 bases and J 4 bases; bases outside gene matches: 18. The CDR3 extends over 21 amino acids. The CDR3 DNA reads as TGTGCCAGCAGCCAGGGTAGGACTAGCGGGAGCTTTGCTCACCAGTACAATGAGCAGTTCTTC. Protein product: CASSQGRTSGSFAHQYNEQFF.

V and J are TRBV7-9 and TRBJ2-2, with D uncertain. The CDR3 is 14 amino acids. Germline V gene sequence: CDR1 SEHNR, CDR2 FQNEAQ (reference sequence). The germline V and J ends were trimmed by 5 bases and 3 bases, with 10 bases remaining between them. The DNA of the CDR3 is TGTGCCAGCAGCCCGGGTGTGGACACCGGGGAGCTGTTTTTT. Protein product: CASSPGVDTGELFF.

The chain joins TRBV9 to TRBJ2-7; 10 bases are shared with TRBD2. This CDR3 is built from 15 residues. The germline CDR1 and CDR2 sequences are SGDLS and YYNGEE. V was pared by 9 bases and J by 6 bases, with 15 bases of the junction left unmatched. The CDR3 region has the DNA TGTGCCACTCTCATAGGGGCTAGCGGGAGTCGCGAGCAGTACTTC. Protein: CATLIGASGSREQYF.

The V gene is TRBV29-1, the J gene TRBJ2-7, with 10 bases lining up with TRBD1. The CDR3 has 15 residues. CDR1 and CDR2 from the germline V gene are SQVTM and ANQGSEA. V shed 1 base, J shed 4 bases, and the junction held 7 bases outside the gene matches. This CDR3 reads CSVEGTRDRGYEQYF. DNA of the CDR3: TGCAGCGTTGAAGGCACCCGGGACAGGGGTTACGAGCAGTACTTC.

The V call is TRBV29-1, the J call TRBJ1-2; 10 bases match TRBD1. V was clipped by 0 bases and J by 5 bases; unmatched bases: 3. Germline V CDR1 and CDR2: SQVTM, ANQGSEA. The CDR3 runs 14 residues. The CDR3 nucleotides read TGCAGCGTTGAAGATCGGACAGGGGGATATGGCTACACCTTC. Residues: CSVEDRTGGYGYTF.

DNA of the CDR3: TGTGCCAGCAGCGAGAATCCGGTCCAGGCAAATCAGCCCCAGCATTTT. Translated: CASSENPVQANQPQHF. This sequence joins TRBV12-3 or TRBV12-4 and TRBJ1-5, with D uncertain. V lost 6 bases to trimming and J lost 4 bases, with 19 bases between them. The CDR3 is 16 residues long.